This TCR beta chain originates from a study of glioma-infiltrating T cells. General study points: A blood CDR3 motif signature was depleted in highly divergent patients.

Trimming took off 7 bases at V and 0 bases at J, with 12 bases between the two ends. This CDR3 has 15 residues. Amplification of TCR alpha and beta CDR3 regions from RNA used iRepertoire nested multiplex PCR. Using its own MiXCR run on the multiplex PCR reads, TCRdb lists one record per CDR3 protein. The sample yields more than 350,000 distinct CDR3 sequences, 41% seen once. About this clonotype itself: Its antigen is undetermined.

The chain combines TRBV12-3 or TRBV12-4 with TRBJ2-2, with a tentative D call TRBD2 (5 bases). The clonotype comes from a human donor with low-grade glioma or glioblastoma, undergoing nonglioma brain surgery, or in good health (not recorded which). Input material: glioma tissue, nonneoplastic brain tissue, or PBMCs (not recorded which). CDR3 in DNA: TGTGCCAGCACCCTTGACTACTCGAACACCGGGGAGCTGTTTTTT. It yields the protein CASTLDYSNTGELFF.